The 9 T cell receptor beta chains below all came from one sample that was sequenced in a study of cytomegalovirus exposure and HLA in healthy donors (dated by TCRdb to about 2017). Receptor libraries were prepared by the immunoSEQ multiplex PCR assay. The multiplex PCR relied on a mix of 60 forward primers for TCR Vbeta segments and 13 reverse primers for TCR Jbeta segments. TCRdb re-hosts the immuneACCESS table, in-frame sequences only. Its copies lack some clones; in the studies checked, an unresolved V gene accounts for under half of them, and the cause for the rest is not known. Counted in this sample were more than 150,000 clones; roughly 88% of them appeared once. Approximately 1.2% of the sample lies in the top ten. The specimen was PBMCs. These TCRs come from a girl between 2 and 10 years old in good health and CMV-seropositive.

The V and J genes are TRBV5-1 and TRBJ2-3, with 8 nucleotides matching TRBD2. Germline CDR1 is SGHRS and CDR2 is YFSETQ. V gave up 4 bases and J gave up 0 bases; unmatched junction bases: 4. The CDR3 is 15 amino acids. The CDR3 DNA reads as TGCGCCAGCAGCGCGACGGGGGGGAGCACAGATACGCAGTATTTT. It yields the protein CASSATGGSTDTQYF.

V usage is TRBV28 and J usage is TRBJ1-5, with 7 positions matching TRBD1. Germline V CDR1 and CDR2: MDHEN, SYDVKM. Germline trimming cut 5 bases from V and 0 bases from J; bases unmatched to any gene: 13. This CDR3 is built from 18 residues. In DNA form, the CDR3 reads TGTGCCAGCAGTAAAACGGCCCGGACAGGTTATAGCAATCAGCCCCAGCATTTT. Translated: CASSKTARTGYSNQPQHF.

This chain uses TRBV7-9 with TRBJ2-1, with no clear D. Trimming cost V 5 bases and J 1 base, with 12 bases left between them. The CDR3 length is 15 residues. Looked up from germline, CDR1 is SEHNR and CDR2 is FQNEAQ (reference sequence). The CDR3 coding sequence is TGTGCCAGCAGCATCGTAGCCCTATCCTACAATGAGCAGTTCTTC. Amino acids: CASSIVALSYNEQFF.

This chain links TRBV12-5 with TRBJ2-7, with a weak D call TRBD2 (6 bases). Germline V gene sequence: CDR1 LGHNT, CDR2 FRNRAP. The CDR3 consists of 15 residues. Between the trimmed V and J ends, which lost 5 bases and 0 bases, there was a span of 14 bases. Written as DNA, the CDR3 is TGTGCTAGTGGTCCCCCGGGCGGGGCCTCCTACGAGCAGTACTTC. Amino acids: CASGPPGGASYEQYF.

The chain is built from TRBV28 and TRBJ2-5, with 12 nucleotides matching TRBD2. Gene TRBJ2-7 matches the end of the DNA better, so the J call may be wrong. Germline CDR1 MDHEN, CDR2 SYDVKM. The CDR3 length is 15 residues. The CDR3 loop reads CASSPRLAGAYEQYF. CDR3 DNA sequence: TGTGCCAGCAGCCCCCGACTAGCGGGAGCCTACGAGCAGTACTTC.

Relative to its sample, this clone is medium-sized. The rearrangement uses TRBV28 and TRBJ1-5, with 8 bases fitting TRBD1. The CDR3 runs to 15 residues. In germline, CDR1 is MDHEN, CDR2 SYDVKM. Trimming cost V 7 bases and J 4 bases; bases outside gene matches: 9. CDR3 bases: TGTGCCAGCAAGCAGGGGGCTTTAGGAAATCAGCCCCAGCATTTT. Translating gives CASKQGALGNQPQHF.

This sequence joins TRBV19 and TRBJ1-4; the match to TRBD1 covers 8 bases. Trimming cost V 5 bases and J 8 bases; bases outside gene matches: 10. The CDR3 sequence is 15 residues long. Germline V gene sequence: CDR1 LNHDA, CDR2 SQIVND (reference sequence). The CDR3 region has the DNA TGTGCCAGTAGTCCCATAGGGACAGGTTGGGAAAAACTGTTTTTT. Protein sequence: CASSPIGTGWEKLFF.

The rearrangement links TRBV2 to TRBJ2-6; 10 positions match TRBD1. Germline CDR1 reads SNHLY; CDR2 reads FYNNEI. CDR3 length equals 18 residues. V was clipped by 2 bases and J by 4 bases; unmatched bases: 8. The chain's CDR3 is CASSELTGGSTGANVLTF. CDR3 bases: TGTGCCAGCAGTGAACTGACAGGGGGCTCGACCGGGGCCAACGTCCTGACTTTC.

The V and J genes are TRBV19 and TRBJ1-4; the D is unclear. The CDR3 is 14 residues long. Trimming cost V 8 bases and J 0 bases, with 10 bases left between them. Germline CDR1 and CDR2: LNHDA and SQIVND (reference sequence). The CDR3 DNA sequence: TGTGCCAGTCGGCCGGGTTCAACTAATGAAAAACTGTTTTTT. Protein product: CASRPGSTNEKLFF.